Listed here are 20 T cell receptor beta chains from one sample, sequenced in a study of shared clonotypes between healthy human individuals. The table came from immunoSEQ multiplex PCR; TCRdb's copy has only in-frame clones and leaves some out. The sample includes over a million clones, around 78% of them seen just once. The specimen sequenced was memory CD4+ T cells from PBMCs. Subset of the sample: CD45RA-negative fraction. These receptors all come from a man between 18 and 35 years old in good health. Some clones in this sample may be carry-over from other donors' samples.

Here the CDR3 reads CASSQPRTGKNTEAFF. As DNA, the CDR3 is TGCGCCAGCAGCCAACCCCGGACAGGGAAGAACACTGAAGCTTTCTTT. The chain combines TRBV4-1 with TRBJ1-1, with TRBD1 matching 8 bases. The germline V gene has CDR1 MGHRA and CDR2 YSYEKL. The CDR3 extends over 16 amino acids. V trimming: 2 bases; J trimming: 1 base; junction bases outside the gene matches: 6.

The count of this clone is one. The DNA of the CDR3 is TGTGCCAGCCGGGCGGGACAGACAAATGAAAAACTGTTTTTT. This sequence encodes CASRAGQTNEKLFF. The chain is built from TRBV18 and TRBJ1-4; 7 bases fit TRBD1. V was clipped by 8 bases and J by 5 bases; unmatched bases: 8. CDR3 length equals 14 residues. Germline V lookup: CDR1 KGHSH, CDR2 LQKENI.

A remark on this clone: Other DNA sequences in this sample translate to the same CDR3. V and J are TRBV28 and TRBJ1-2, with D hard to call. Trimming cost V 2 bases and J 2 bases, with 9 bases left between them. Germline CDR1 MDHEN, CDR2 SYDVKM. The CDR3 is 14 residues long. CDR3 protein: CASSLGQTNYGYTF. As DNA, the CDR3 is TGTGCCAGCAGTTTAGGCCAAACCAACTATGGCTACACCTTC.

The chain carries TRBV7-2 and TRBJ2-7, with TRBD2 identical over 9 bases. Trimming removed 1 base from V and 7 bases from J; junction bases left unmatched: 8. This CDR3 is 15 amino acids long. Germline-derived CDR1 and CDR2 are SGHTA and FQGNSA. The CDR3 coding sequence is TGTGCCAGCAGCTTAGGCGTAGCGGGAGTGTGGGAGCAGTACTTC. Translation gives CASSLGVAGVWEQYF.

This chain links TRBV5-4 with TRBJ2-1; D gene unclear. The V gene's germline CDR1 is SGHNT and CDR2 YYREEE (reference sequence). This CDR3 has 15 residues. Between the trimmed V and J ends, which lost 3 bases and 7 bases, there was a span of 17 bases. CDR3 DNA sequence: TGTGCCAGCAGCTCTTTCGTGCAGGAGAGGAATGAGCAGTTCTTC. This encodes CASSSFVQERNEQFF.

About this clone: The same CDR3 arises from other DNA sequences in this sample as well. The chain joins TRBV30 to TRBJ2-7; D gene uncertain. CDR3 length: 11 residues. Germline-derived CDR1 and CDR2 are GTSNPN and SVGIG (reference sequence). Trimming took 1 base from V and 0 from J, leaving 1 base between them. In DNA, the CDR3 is TGTGCCTGGAGTGACTCCTACGAGCAGTACTTC. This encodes CAWSDSYEQYF.

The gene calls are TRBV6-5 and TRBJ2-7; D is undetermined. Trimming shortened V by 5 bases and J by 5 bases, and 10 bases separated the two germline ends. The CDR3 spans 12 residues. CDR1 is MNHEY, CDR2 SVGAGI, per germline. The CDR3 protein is CASSPRLNEQYF. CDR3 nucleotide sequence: TGTGCCAGCAGTCCTCGTTTAAACGAGCAGTACTTC.

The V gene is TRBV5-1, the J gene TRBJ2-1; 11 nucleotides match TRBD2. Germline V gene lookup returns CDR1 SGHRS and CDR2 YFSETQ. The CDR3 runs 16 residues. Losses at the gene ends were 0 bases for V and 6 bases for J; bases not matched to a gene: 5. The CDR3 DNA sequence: TGCGCCAGCAGCTTGGAAGGGACTAGCGGATCCAATGAGCAGTTCTTC. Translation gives CASSLEGTSGSNEQFF.

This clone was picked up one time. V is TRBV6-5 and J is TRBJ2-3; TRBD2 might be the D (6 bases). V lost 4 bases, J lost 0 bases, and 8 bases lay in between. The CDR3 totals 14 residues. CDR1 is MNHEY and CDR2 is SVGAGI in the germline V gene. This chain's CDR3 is CASSFSGSTDTQYF. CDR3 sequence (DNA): TGTGCCAGCAGTTTCAGCGGGAGCACAGATACGCAGTATTTT.

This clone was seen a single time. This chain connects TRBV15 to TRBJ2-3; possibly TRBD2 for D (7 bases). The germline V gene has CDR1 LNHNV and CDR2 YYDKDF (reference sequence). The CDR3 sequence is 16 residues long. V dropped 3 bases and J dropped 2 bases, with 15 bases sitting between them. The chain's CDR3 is CATSRRGRGATDTQYF. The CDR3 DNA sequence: TGTGCCACCAGCAGGAGGGGGAGGGGCGCCACAGATACGCAGTATTTT. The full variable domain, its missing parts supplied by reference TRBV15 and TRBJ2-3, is DAMVIQNPRYQVTQFGKPVTLSCSQTLNHNVMYWYQQKSSQAPKLLFHYYDKDFNNEADTPDNFQSRRPNTSFCFLDIRSPGLGDTAMYLCATSRRGRGATDTQYFGPGTRLTVL.

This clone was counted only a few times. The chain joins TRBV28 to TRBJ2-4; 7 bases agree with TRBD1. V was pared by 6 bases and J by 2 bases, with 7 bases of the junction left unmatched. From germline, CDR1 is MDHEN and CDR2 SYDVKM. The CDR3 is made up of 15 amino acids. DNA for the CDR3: TGTGCCAGCAGAGGGCAGGGGGTTACCAAAAACATTCAGTACTTC. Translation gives CASRGQGVTKNIQYF.

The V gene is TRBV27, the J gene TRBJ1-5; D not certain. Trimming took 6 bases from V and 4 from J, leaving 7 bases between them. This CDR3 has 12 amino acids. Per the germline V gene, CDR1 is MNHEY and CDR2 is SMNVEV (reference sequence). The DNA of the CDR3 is TGTGCCAGCAGCGGACCGAATCAGCCCCAGCATTTT. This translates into CASSGPNQPQHF.

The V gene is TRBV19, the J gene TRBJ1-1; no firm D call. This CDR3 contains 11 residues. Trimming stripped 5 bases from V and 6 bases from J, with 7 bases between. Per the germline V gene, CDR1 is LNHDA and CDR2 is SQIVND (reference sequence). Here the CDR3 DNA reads TGTGCCAGTAGTTATTTCGCTGAAGCTTTCTTT. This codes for CASSYFAEAFF.

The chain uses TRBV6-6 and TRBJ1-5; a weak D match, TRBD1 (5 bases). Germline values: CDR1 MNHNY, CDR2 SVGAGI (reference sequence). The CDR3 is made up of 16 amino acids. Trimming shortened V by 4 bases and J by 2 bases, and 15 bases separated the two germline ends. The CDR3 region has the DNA TGTGCCAGCAGTTCCACCAGGGCCCGGGGCAATCAGCCCCAGCATTTT. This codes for CASSSTRARGNQPQHF.

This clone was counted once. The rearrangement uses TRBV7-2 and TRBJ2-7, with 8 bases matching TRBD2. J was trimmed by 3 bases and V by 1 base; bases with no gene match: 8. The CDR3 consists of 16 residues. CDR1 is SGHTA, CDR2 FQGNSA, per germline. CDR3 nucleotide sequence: TGTGCCAGCAGCTTAGGGACGGGAGGGTATGACTACGAGCAGTACTTC. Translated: CASSLGTGGYDYEQYF.

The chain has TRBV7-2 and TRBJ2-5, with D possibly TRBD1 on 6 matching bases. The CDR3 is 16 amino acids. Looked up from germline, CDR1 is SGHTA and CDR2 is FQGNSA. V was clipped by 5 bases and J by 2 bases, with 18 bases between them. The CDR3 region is CASSARSQGPQETQYF. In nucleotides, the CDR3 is TGTGCCAGCAGCGCTCGCTCACAGGGCCCACAAGAGACCCAGTACTTC.

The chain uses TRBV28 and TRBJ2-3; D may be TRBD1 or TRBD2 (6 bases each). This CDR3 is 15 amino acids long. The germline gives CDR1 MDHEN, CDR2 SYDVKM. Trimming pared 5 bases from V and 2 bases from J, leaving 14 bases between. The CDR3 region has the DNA TGTGCCAGCAGTACTGGGGGGCGGAACACAGATACGCAGTATTTT. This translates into CASSTGGRNTDTQYF.

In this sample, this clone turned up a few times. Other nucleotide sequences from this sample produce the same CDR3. For the CDR3, the DNA is TGTGCCAGCTCACCAGAACAGAGGACTGAAGCTTTCTTT. Amino acids: CASSPEQRTEAFF. The gene calls are TRBV18 and TRBJ1-1; D remains ambiguous. V lost 2 bases and J 5 bases, leaving 9 bases between the germline ends. CDR1 and CDR2 from the germline V gene are KGHSH and LQKENI. The CDR3 loop spans 13 amino acids.

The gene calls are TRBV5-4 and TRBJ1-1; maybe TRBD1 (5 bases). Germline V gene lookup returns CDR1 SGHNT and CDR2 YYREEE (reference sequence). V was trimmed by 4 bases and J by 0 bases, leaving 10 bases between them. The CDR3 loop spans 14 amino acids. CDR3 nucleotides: TGTGCCAGCAGCAGACAGAGCATGAACACTGAAGCTTTCTTT. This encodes CASSRQSMNTEAFF.

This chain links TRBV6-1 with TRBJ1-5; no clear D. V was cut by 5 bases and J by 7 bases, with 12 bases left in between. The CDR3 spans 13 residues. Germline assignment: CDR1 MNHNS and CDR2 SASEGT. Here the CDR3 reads CASSFDGGQPQHF. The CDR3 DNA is TGTGCCAGCAGTTTTGACGGAGGGCAGCCCCAGCATTTT.